This T cell receptor (beta chain) derives from a study of cytomegalovirus exposure and HLA in healthy donors. Generated by immunoSEQ multiplex PCR, the TCRdb table keeps only in-frame clones and is missing some. Of over 200,000 clones in the sample, approximately 80% were seen once. Note on this clone: The antigen is not known.

Findings and limits, study-wide: Published work reported that the classifier diagnosed cytomegalovirus status with high specificity and sensitivity. The study recorded 160 or so TCR beta chains that were cytomegalovirus-associated.

The receptor's source is a woman aged 25 to 39 in good health and CMV-seropositive. Sample: PBMCs.

The CDR3 protein is CASSPGTKGSYTF. The CDR3 DNA reads as TGTGCCAGCTCACCAGGGACCAAAGGCAGCTACACCTTC. The chain uses TRBV18 and TRBJ1-2; tentatively, D is TRBD1 (5 bases). With 2 bases removed from V and 9 bases from J, the gap between germline ends came to 13 bases. Germline values: CDR1 KGHSH, CDR2 LQKENI. The CDR3 consists of 13 residues.